This passage covers 28 T cell receptor beta chains from one sample sequenced in a study of T cells in Graves' hyperthyroidism and ophthalmopathy. Amplified TCR beta CDR3 regions derived from RNA transcripts. First-round RT-PCR with HTBI primers amplified the TCR CDR3 region. TCRdb fed the multiplex PCR reads into MiXCR, producing one record per CDR3 protein. The table has around 690,000 distinct CDR3 sequences, roughly 17% seen once; the top ten hold roughly 15%. Material: blood. These receptors were obtained from a man in his forties or fifties with Graves' hyperthyroidism.

This clonotype has more than one count but fewer than ten. V gene TRBV4-3 combines with J gene TRBJ2-3; no definite D call. Deletions cut 3 bases from V and 0 bases from J, with 4 bases between. From germline, CDR1 is LGHNA and CDR2 YSLEER. The CDR3 contains 13 residues. The CDR3 DNA sequence: TGCGCCAGCAGCCATGACAGCACAGATACGCAGTATTTT. This codes for CASSHDSTDTQYF.

This clonotype was seen repeatedly, ten times or more. The J gene is TRBJ2-3, the V gene TRBV7-2, with 9 bases lining up with TRBD2. V lost 2 bases to trimming and J lost 2 bases; unmatched junction nucleotides: 8. Germline V gene lookup returns CDR1 SGHTA and CDR2 FQGNSA. This CDR3 is 17 amino acids long. Here the CDR3 reads CASSLNPSGTSTDTQYF. DNA for the CDR3: TGTGCCAGCAGCTTAAACCCTAGCGGGACATCCACAGATACGCAGTATTTT.

This clonotype has a handful of counts. Relative to the germline gene, one junction end is altered; a read error may explain this. The rearrangement uses TRBV19 and TRBJ2-2, with D possibly matching TRBD2 (5 bases). The germline V gene encodes CDR1 LNHDA and CDR2 SQIVND (reference sequence). This CDR3 spans 15 amino acids. CDR3 protein: CASSILRPSTGELLF. CDR3 nucleotides: TGTGCCAGTAGTATCCTCAGGCCTAGCACCGGGGAGCTGCTTTTT.

There are a few counts of this clonotype. The rearrangement links TRBV6-2 or TRBV6-3 to TRBJ2-2, with 7 nucleotides matching TRBD1. This CDR3 has 17 residues. The germline gives CDR1 MNHEY, CDR2 SVGEGT. J lost 1 base, V lost 2 bases, and 7 bases had no gene match. The CDR3 sequence: CASSYRKTGRNTGELFF. DNA for the CDR3: TGTGCCAGCAGTTACCGAAAGACAGGGAGGAACACCGGGGAGCTGTTTTTT.

The chain carries TRBV4-3 and TRBJ1-6; no definite D call. CDR3 length: 14 residues. Deletions cut 0 bases from V and 9 bases from J, with 9 bases between. CDR1 and CDR2 from the germline V gene are LGHNA and YSLEER. The CDR3 DNA reads as TGCGCCAGCAGCCAAGATTCGTGGGCTTCACCCCTCCACTTT. Its translation: CASSQDSWASPLHF.

The sample holds many counts of this clonotype. The V gene is TRBV2, the J gene TRBJ2-2; D not resolved. With 2 bases removed from V and 1 base from J, the gap between germline ends came to 8 bases. Looked up from germline, CDR1 is SNHLY and CDR2 is FYNNEI. This CDR3 is built from 15 residues. CDR3 amino acids: CASSERLGNTGELFF. The DNA for the CDR3 is TGTGCCAGCAGTGAAAGGTTAGGGAACACCGGGGAGCTGTTTTTT. The entire variable domain, with the rest obtained from reference TRBV2 and TRBJ2-2, is as follows: EPEVTQTPSHQVTQMGQEVILRCVPISNHLYFYWYRQILGQKVEFLVSFYNNEISEKSEIFDDQFSVERPDGSNFTLKIRSTKLEDSAMYFCASSERLGNTGELFFGEGSRLTVL.

The sample holds a few counts of this clonotype. Here the CDR3 DNA reads TGCGCCAGCAGCTCAAATCCAGCGAGGCATGAGCAGTTCTTC. Encoded protein: CASSSNPARHEQFF. The chain combines TRBV5-1 with TRBJ2-1, with D unclear. The CDR3 sequence is 14 residues long. V lost 3 bases and J lost 8, with 15 bases in between. Germline values: CDR1 SGHRS, CDR2 YFSETQ.

The rearrangement joins TRBV28 to TRBJ2-7, with unresolved D. The CDR3 consists of 12 residues. Trimming left V 5 bases short and J 2 bases short, with 7 bases between. Germline assignment: CDR1 MDHEN and CDR2 SYDVKM. CDR3 DNA sequence: TGTGCCAGCAGTAGACACCCCTACGAGCAGTACTTC. Its protein is CASSRHPYEQYF.

The chain carries TRBV5-6 and TRBJ2-7; 7 bases match TRBD1. This CDR3 spans 14 amino acids. Trimming cost V 4 bases and J 5 bases; bases outside gene matches: 9. Per the germline V gene, CDR1 is SGHDT and CDR2 is YYEEEE. CDR3 amino acids: CASSRQGTLNEQYF. The DNA of the CDR3 is TGTGCCAGCAGCCGACAGGGAACATTGAACGAGCAGTACTTC.

The table lists this clonotype with many counts. The rearrangement joins TRBV7-9 to TRBJ2-2, with D possibly being TRBD1 (6 bases). V lost 4 bases and J lost 2, with 8 bases in between. In germline, CDR1 is SEHNR, CDR2 FQNEAQ (reference sequence). The CDR3 sequence is 14 residues long. The CDR3 loop is CASSWTVNTGELFF. CDR3 coding DNA: TGTGCCAGCAGCTGGACAGTAAACACCGGGGAGCTGTTTTTT.

The genes are TRBV7-2 and TRBJ2-7; no firm D call. This CDR3 contains 13 residues. Germline V CDR1 and CDR2: SGHTA, FQGNSA. Trimming shortened V by 1 base and J by 6 bases, and 10 bases separated the two germline ends. The CDR3 is CASSLGTILEQYF. CDR3 coding DNA: TGTGCCAGCAGCTTAGGGACCATCCTCGAGCAGTACTTC.

This clonotype was seen just once. The rearrangement uses TRBV27 and TRBJ2-2; D possibly corresponds to TRBD2 (5 bases). V was pared by 4 bases and J by 4 bases, with 13 bases between. CDR3 length equals 15 residues. In germline, CDR1 is MNHEY, CDR2 SMNVEV (reference sequence). The DNA for the CDR3 is TGTGCCAGCAGTTCCCAGGCGCGGGCCACCGGGGAGCTGTTTTTT. Encoded protein: CASSSQARATGELFF.

This clonotype has ten or more counts. V usage is TRBV6-1 and J usage is TRBJ2-3; 9 bases are shared with TRBD2. There are 18 residues in the CDR3. CDR1 and CDR2 from the germline V gene are MNHNS and SASEGT. V dropped 5 bases and J dropped 0; count of bases not matched to a gene: 12. The CDR3: CASSSGLSGGTSTDTQYF. CDR3 DNA sequence: TGTGCCAGCAGTTCCGGACTAAGCGGGGGGACTAGCACAGATACGCAGTATTTT.

This clonotype was observed a handful of times. The rearrangement joins TRBV30 to TRBJ2-3, with 7 bases matching TRBD2. V lost 0 bases, J lost 4 bases, and 13 bases stayed unmatched. Germline lookup yields CDR1 GTSNPN and CDR2 SVGIG (reference sequence). There are 17 residues in the CDR3. CDR3 protein: CAWSVIILRERSDTQYF. Written as DNA, the CDR3 is TGTGCCTGGAGTGTCATCATCTTGCGGGAGAGGTCAGATACGCAGTATTTT.

This clonotype was seen many times. The V call is TRBV7-9, the J call TRBJ2-1, with 16 bases lining up with TRBD2. CDR3 length equals 21 residues. The J segment lost 2 bases and the V segment lost 3 bases, leaving 13 bases of the junction unmatched. Germline CDR1 is SEHNR and CDR2 is FQNEAQ (reference sequence). CDR3 loop: CASSFHPWGLAGGEAYNEQFF. In DNA form, the CDR3 reads TGTGCCAGCAGCTTTCATCCTTGGGGACTAGCGGGAGGGGAGGCCTACAATGAGCAGTTCTTC.

This chain joins TRBV19 and TRBJ1-1; D possibly corresponds to TRBD1 (6 bases). This CDR3 has 14 amino acids. The V end was cut by 5 bases, the J end by 5 bases, with 15 bases between. Per germline, CDR1 LNHDA and CDR2 SQIVND (reference sequence). CDR3 sequence: CASSATGSTTEAFF. CDR3 DNA sequence: TGTGCCAGTAGTGCGACAGGTTCTACTACTGAAGCTTTCTTT.

J is TRBJ1-1 and V is TRBV30; D gene unclear. V lost 4 bases and J lost 2, with 14 bases in between. Germline CDR1 is GTSNPN and CDR2 is SVGIG (reference sequence). This CDR3 is 14 amino acids long. The CDR3 coding sequence is TGTGCCTGGATTCCGTACCTAACCAACACTGAAGCTTTCTTT. The encoded protein is CAWIPYLTNTEAFF.

This clonotype was detected many times. The chain recombines TRBV2 with TRBJ2-5; 7 nucleotides align to TRBD1. The CDR3 is 15 amino acids. Germline assignment: CDR1 SNHLY and CDR2 FYNNEI. With V trimmed by 1 base and J by 2 bases, 4 bases remained unmatched. CDR3 coding DNA: TGTGCCAGCAGTGAAGTAGGGACAGTTCAAGAGACCCAGTACTTC. Translated: CASSEVGTVQETQYF.

This clonotype was observed at least ten times. The chain combines TRBV28 with TRBJ2-7, with a weak D call TRBD2 (6 bases). Germline CDR1 is MDHEN and CDR2 is SYDVKM. With 3 bases removed from V and 7 bases from J, the gap between germline ends came to 13 bases. The CDR3 length is 13 residues. The CDR3 region has the DNA TGTGCCAGCAGTTTTGGGGGACTGGGAGAGCAGTACTTC. Translation: CASSFGGLGEQYF.

This clonotype was counted ten times or more. The chain couples TRBV6-2 or TRBV6-3 to TRBJ2-1; no reliable D call. V gave up 2 bases and J gave up 8 bases, with 13 bases separating them. CDR1 is MNHEY and CDR2 is SVGEGT in the germline V gene. The CDR3 runs to 14 residues. The CDR3 nucleotides read TGTGCCAGCAGTTACGAGGTTATTCAGTATGAGCAGTTCTTC. Protein: CASSYEVIQYEQFF.

The chain couples TRBV19 to TRBJ1-5; possible D gene TRBD1, 6 bases. The CDR3 sequence is 15 residues long. Germline V gene lookup returns CDR1 LNHDA and CDR2 SQIVND (reference sequence). The ends were cut back, 3 bases at V and 1 base at J, with 10 bases in the middle. The CDR3 nucleotides read TGTGCCAGTAGTATCGGACAGACAAGCAATCAGCCCCAGCATTTT. This codes for CASSIGQTSNQPQHF. Full variable domain (rest looked up from reference TRBV19 and TRBJ1-5): DGGITQSPKYLFRKEGQNVTLSCEQNLNHDAMYWYRQDPGQGLRLIYYSQIVNDFQKGDIAEGYSVSREKKESFPLTVTSAQKNPTAFYLCASSIGQTSNQPQHFGDGTRLSIL.

This chain uses TRBV7-8 with TRBJ2-1, with D possibly matching TRBD1 (6 bases). The CDR3 is 16 amino acids. Trimming removed 5 bases at V and 4 bases at J, with 18 bases between. CDR1 is SGHVS and CDR2 is FQNEAQ in the germline V gene. In DNA form, the CDR3 reads TGTGCCAGCAGCCCATCACGGGACACGCCGTACAATGAGCAGTTCTTC. This gives the protein CASSPSRDTPYNEQFF.

V and J are TRBV18 and TRBJ2-7, with TRBD1 identical over 9 bases. In germline, CDR1 is KGHSH, CDR2 LQKENI. With 3 bases clipped from V and 4 bases from J, the junction kept 7 bases outside the gene matches. The CDR3 has 15 residues. The DNA for the CDR3 is TGTGCCAGCTCACCTCGGGACAGGGAGCTTTACGAGCAGTACTTC. Translation gives CASSPRDRELYEQYF.

In its sample, this clonotype was seen many times. The chain links TRBV27 to TRBJ2-7, with 9 bases matching TRBD1. Looked up from germline, CDR1 is MNHEY and CDR2 is SMNVEV (reference sequence). The CDR3 is 15 amino acids. Trimming removed 7 bases from V and 7 bases from J; junction bases left unmatched: 14. Here the CDR3 DNA reads TGTGCCAGCACCTCCCGGGACAGGGTGTTAGGGGAGCAGTACTTC. This gives the protein CASTSRDRVLGEQYF.

This clonotype was seen at least ten times. The gene calls are TRBV11-2 and TRBJ2-1; D possibly corresponds to TRBD2 (7 bases). The CDR3 totals 16 residues. Germline V lookup: CDR1 SGHAT, CDR2 FQNNGV. V lost 1 base and J lost 0, with 10 bases in between. The CDR3: CASSLVGGRSYNEQFF. CDR3 DNA: TGTGCCAGCAGCTTAGTCGGGGGGCGCTCCTACAATGAGCAGTTCTTC.

This clonotype was observed at least ten times. The chain links TRBV7-8 to TRBJ2-7; TRBD1 is a possible D gene (6 bases). The CDR3 is made up of 14 amino acids. The germline V gene encodes CDR1 SGHVS and CDR2 FQNEAQ. The ends were cut back, 5 bases at V and 5 bases at J, with 16 bases in the middle. The CDR3, as DNA: TGTGCCAGCAGCACCCCTGAGGGGGAGAACGAGCAGTACTTC. It codes for CASSTPEGENEQYF. Based on the CDR3 plus reference TRBV7-8 and TRBJ2-7, the full variable domain is GAGVSQSPRYKVAKRGQDVALRCDPISGHVSLFWYQQALGQGPEFLTYFQNEAQLDKSGLPSDRFFAERPEGSVSTLKIQRTQQEDSAVYLCASSTPEGENEQYFGPGTRLTVT.

The chain couples TRBV6-2 or TRBV6-3 to TRBJ1-1; no firm D call. The CDR3 is 14 amino acids. CDR1 MNHEY and CDR2 SVGEGT come from the germline V gene. V was clipped by 6 bases and J by 3 bases, with 14 bases between them. CDR3 sequence (DNA): TGTGCCAGCAGGCCGGGGTGGTGGGACACTGAAGCTTTCTTT. Amino acids: CASRPGWWDTEAFF.

This clonotype showed up many times. This rearrangement joins TRBV10-2 to TRBJ2-7; 8 positions agree with TRBD2. Germline CDR1 and CDR2: WSHSY and SAAADI. The ends lost 10 bases at V and 6 bases at J; junction bases unmatched: 11. This CDR3 is 13 amino acids long. The CDR3: CATLGGDGREQYF. In DNA form, the CDR3 reads TGCGCCACCCTCGGGGGGGACGGGCGCGAGCAGTACTTC.